This entry features one T cell receptor (beta chain) sequence. Its antigen is unknown. United States facilities provided treatment to all participants with HIV. These data belong to a study of long-term antiretroviral therapy in people with HIV. Turning to the study itself: First collections came about a decade before the 2015 immediate-ART recommendation.

Study-level findings and limits: Repertoires from HIV showed CDR3 length ranges narrower than those of controls. Researchers lacked any data on ART adherence, viral resistance or therapy changes.

The junction had 12 bases not matched to a gene; V was cut back by 10 bases and J by 3 bases. This CDR3 has 15 residues. Per germline, CDR1 MNHEY and CDR2 SVGAGI. A v3.0 immunoSEQ assay was performed at survey level. Libraries were prepared by immunoSEQ multiplex PCR; TCRdb keeps only in-frame clonotypes and omits some of them. The table includes about 20,000 clones, over 70% detected once. This TCR derives from a woman between 40 and 55 years old with HIV. The specimen comprised unsorted PBMCs, sampled 1.2 years after starting antiretroviral therapy. J is TRBJ2-5 and V is TRBV6-5; 9 nucleotides match TRBD2. Here the CDR3 DNA reads TGTGCCACCGCCGGAGCGGGAGGAACTGAAGAGACCCAGTACTTC. Translated: CATAGAGGTEETQYF.